The rows below give T cell receptor beta chains drawn from one sample of a study of blood T cell repertoires in COVID-19. Measured with immunoSEQ multiplex PCR; TCRdb has only the in-frame clones, and not every one. The sample includes about 160,000 clones, around 80% of them seen just once. The sequenced sample was peripheral blood. The origin of the receptors is a woman aged 80 or over with active or convalescent COVID-19. Each CDR3 is given with its conserved first and last residue. Each record gives: D gene, clone size, J gene, V gene, CDR3 DNA, CDR3 protein. D genes are given only for firm matches. Rows give clone size only sometimes, using once, few, many, or a class for an expanded clone.

D: TRBD1
size: -
J: TRBJ1-3
V: TRBV9
DNA: TGTGCCAGCAGCGTACTCCCCGGACAGGGAACCATATATTTT
CDR3: CASSVLPGQGTIYF

D: -
size: -
J: TRBJ2-7
V: TRBV15
DNA: TGTGCCACCAGCAGAGGTGGTACAGACTACGAGCAGTACTTC
CDR3: CATSRGGTDYEQYF

D: -
size: -
J: TRBJ2-2
V: TRBV5-6
DNA: TGTGCCAGCAGGCCGCGGGTCCTTCACTTCGGGGAGCTGTTTTTT
CDR3: CASRPRVLHFGELFF

D: -
size: -
J: TRBJ1-2
V: TRBV27
DNA: TGTGCCAGCAGCCCAGACACACCTAACTATGGCTACACCTTC
CDR3: CASSPDTPNYGYTF

D: -
size: -
J: TRBJ2-7
V: TRBV4-3
DNA: TGCGCCAGCAGCCAAGAGGGGGGGCGTAACGAGCAGTACTTC
CDR3: CASSQEGGRNEQYF

D: TRBD1
size: -
J: TRBJ1-1
V: TRBV7-7
DNA: TGTGCTAGCAGGGGGGACAGGGGGCCTTTCTTT
CDR3: CASRGDRGPFF

D: -
size: -
J: TRBJ2-7
V: TRBV19
DNA: TGTGCCACACGCGGGACGCCCTTGGAGCAGTACTTC
CDR3: CATRGTPLEQYF

D: -
size: few
J: TRBJ1-2
V: TRBV14
DNA: TGTGCCAGCAGCCCCTTCGGGGTAGGCTACACCTTC
CDR3: CASSPFGVGYTF

D: -
size: once
J: TRBJ1-5
V: TRBV19
DNA: TGTGCCAGTAGAGGCCCGGAGGATAATCAGCCCCAGCATTTT
CDR3: CASRGPEDNQPQHF

D: TRBD1
size: -
J: TRBJ1-5
V: TRBV19
DNA: TGTGCCAGTAGTACCTTAGGACAGGGCTTCGGGCAGCCCCAGCATTTT
CDR3: CASSTLGQGFGQPQHF

D: TRBD1
size: -
J: TRBJ1-1
V: TRBV7-3
DNA: TGTGCCAGCAGCTCGACAGGGGGGAACACTGAAGCTTTCTTT
CDR3: CASSSTGGNTEAFF

D: TRBD2
size: few
J: TRBJ2-1
V: TRBV6-2/TRBV6-3
DNA: TGTGCCAGCAGTTCGAGGACTAGCGGGGGAAATGAGCAGTTCTTC
CDR3: CASSSRTSGGNEQFF

D: -
size: few
J: TRBJ1-3
V: TRBV5-1
DNA: TGCGCCAGCAGCGAAGGACAGACCTCTGGAAACACCATATATTTT
CDR3: CASSEGQTSGNTIYF

D: -
size: -
J: TRBJ2-5
V: TRBV7-2
DNA: TGTGCCAGCAGCTTAGATGCGGGGACCCAGTACTTC
CDR3: CASSLDAGTQYF

D: TRBD1
size: -
J: TRBJ2-1
V: TRBV12-5
DNA: TGTGCTAGTGGCTCCGGACAGGGGTCAAATGAGCAGTTCTTC
CDR3: CASGSGQGSNEQFF

D: TRBD2
size: -
J: TRBJ2-3
V: TRBV13
DNA: TGTGCCAGCAGCTTAGGGGCGGGGGGCCCAGATACGCAGTATTTT
CDR3: CASSLGAGGPDTQYF

D: -
size: -
J: TRBJ2-1
V: TRBV10-3
DNA: TGTGCCATCAGTGAGTCAGGGGCCCCGTCCAATGAGCAGTTCTTC
CDR3: CAISESGAPSNEQFF